The clone carrying this T cell receptor beta chain was seen a few times. This sample is drawn from a study of blood T cell repertoires in COVID-19. Study in general: COVID-19 samples collected from the United States, Italy and Spain covered acute and convalescent phases. T cells, B-cell-depleted T cells, or PBMCs provided the cDNA or gDNA that served as material.

V lost 4 bases to trimming and J lost 1 base, with 11 bases between them. The CDR3 loop spans 14 amino acids. In germline, CDR1 is SGHRS, CDR2 YFSETQ. Original analysis: Researchers report that nucleated cell counts were estimated from reference gene primer amplification. Using immunoSEQ multiplex PCR, the repertoire was profiled, and TCRdb retains in-frame clones only, with some absent. From that table come the V and J calls and clone size; the DNA was used to work out D and trimming. The repertoire includes about 190,000 clones, around 83% of them detected once, and 4.5% to 5% sits in the top ten. The TCR was taken from a woman older than 75 with acute or convalescent COVID-19. The specimen sequenced was peripheral blood. The chain uses TRBV5-1 and TRBJ1-2; D might be TRBD1 (5 bases). In nucleotides, the CDR3 is TGCGCCAGCAGCGGCGGAGGGGTTAACTATGGCTACACCTTC. Protein: CASSGGGVNYGYTF. The variable domain in full, completed from reference TRBV5-1 and TRBJ1-2, reads KAGVTQTPRYLIKTRGQQVTLSCSPISGHRSVSWYQQTPGQGLQFLFEYFSETQRNKGNFPGRFSGRQFSNSRSEMNVSTLELGDSALYLCASSGGGVNYGYTFGSGTRLTVV.